These 3 T cell receptor beta chains share one sample of origin, sequenced in a study of shared clonotypes between healthy human individuals. The method was immunoSEQ multiplex PCR; TCRdb's version includes in-frame clones alone and lacks a portion of them. The sample records nearly 600,000 clones, roughly 95% being singletons. It was CD45RO-negative cells, positively selected for CCR7, that made up naive CD8 cells, with terminally differentiated effector memory CD45RA+ cells excluded. Sequenced material: naive CD8+ T cells sorted from blood. These receptor sequences come from a woman aged 25 to 45 in good health.

V is TRBV9 and J is TRBJ2-1; D gene unclear. Trimming cost V 3 bases and J 9 bases, with 10 bases left between them. The V gene's germline CDR1 is SGDLS and CDR2 YYNGEE. The CDR3 extends over 12 amino acids. The CDR3 DNA reads TGTGCCAGCAGCGGCGCCAGGATTGAGCAGTTCTTC. Protein sequence: CASSGARIEQFF.

J is TRBJ2-7 and V is TRBV28; 12 nucleotides align to TRBD2. Trimming cost V 7 bases and J 4 bases; bases outside gene matches: 11. The CDR3 is made up of 16 amino acids. The germline CDR1 and CDR2 sequences are MDHEN and SYDVKM. CDR3 bases: TGTGCCAGCAAAGGGACCGTGGGACTAGCGGGTTACGAGCAGTACTTC. Translation: CASKGTVGLAGYEQYF.

The rearrangement links TRBV27 to TRBJ1-2; TRBD1 agrees at 7 bases. Trimming took 4 bases from V and 8 from J; bases not matched to a gene: 4. The CDR3 sequence is 12 residues long. CDR1 is MNHEY and CDR2 is SMNVEV in the germline V gene (reference sequence). The CDR3 loop reads CASSSTGWGYTF. The CDR3 nucleotides are TGTGCCAGCAGTTCGACAGGGTGGGGCTACACCTTC.